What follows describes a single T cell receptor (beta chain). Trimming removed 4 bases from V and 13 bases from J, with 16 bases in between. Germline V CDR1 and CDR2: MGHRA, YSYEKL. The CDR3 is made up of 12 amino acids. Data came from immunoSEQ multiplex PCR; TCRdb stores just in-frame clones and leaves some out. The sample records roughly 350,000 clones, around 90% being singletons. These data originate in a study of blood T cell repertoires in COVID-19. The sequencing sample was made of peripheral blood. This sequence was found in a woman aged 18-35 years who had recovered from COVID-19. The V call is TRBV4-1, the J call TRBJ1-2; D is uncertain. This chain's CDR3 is CASSPHEGSLTF. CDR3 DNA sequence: TGCGCCAGCAGCCCCCACGAGGGCTCGCTCACCTTC.